Described below is a single T cell receptor beta chain sequence and its context. Its antigen is not identified. This sample is drawn from a study of cytomegalovirus exposure and HLA in healthy donors. General observations from the study: Owing to their indistinguishability, certain V segments, notably TRBV6-2 and TRBV6-3, were excluded.

Trimming removed 5 bases from V and 0 bases from J; junction bases left unmatched: 4. CDR1 and CDR2 (germline): SGHNT, YYREEE (reference sequence). CDR3 length: 14 residues. The PCR employed 60 Vbeta primers together with 13 Jbeta primers. Clones were sequenced by immunoSEQ multiplex PCR, and TCRdb holds only the in-frame ones, with some missing. The sample has fewer than 200,000 clones; roughly 85% are singletons. The clonotype was recovered from a woman in her forties or fifties in good health and CMV-seropositive. Sequencing was performed on PBMCs. The genes are TRBV5-4 and TRBJ1-2; 7 bases fit TRBD1. CDR3 in DNA: TGTGCCAGCAGTTCGGGACAGCCTAACTATGGCTACACCTTC. As protein: CASSSGQPNYGYTF.